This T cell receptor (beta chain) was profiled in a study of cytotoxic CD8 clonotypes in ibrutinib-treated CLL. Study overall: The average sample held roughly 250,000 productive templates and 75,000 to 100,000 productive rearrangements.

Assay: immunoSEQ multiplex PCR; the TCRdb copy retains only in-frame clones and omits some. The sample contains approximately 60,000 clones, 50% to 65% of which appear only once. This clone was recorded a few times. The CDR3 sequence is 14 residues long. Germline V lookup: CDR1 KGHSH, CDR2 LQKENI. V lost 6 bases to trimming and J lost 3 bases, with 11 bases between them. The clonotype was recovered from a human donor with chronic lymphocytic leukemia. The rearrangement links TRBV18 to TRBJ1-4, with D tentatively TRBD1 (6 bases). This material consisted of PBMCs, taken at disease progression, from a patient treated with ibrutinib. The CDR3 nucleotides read TGTGCCAGCTCGCTCAGGGGTGCTAATGAAAAACTGTTTTTT. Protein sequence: CASSLRGANEKLFF.